The entry below describes one T cell receptor beta chain. Its antigen target is currently unknown. Sequence at one end of the junction differs from germline and may be a read error. The CDR3 regions of human TCRbeta chains were analyzed by immunosequencing. For the original study's pipeline: TCRs in the repertoires were matched against a reference library of SARS-CoV-2-specific TCRs that had been generated with the MIRA antigen-specificity platform. Breadth was defined as the fraction of unique TCRs that were SARS-CoV-2-associated. Depth was defined as the fraction of total T cells that were SARS-CoV-2-associated. Each spike-specific TCR was assigned to its reactive spike region and to a CD4 or CD8 class using the MIRA data. Log10-transformed breadth and depth values were compared by one-way ANOVA with Sidak's multiple comparisons tests. TCRdb re-hosts the immuneACCESS table, in-frame sequences only. Its copies lack some clones; in the studies checked, an unresolved V gene accounts for under half of them, and the cause for the rest is not known. The V and J calls and clone size were taken over from that table, and D and trimming were inferred from the DNA. This sample comprises tens of thousands of clones, about 92% of them detected only once. About 3% of the sample is taken by the ten largest.

The record originates from a study of T cell responses to AZD1222 COVID-19 vaccine (dated by TCRdb to 2020 to 2022). Broadly, across the study: AZD1222 recipients whose second dose came at about 4 weeks and those whose second dose came at about 12 weeks were combined into one group, since spike-specific TCR depth and breadth did not differ between the two schedules. A total of 230 to 250 trial participants underwent TCR sequencing, of whom more than 200 had received two doses of AZD1222 and roughly 26 had received two doses of the MenACWY control vaccine. Enrollment into the trials was organized by age into subgroups of 18-55, 56-69 and 70-plus years, and those subgroups contained approximately 160, 26 and 62 TCR-sequenced participants, respectively.

CDR1 and CDR2 are drawn from the germline V gene (reference sequence): SSHAT, FNYEAQ. The CDR3 runs 15 residues from the cysteine to the phenylalanine. The retained sequence is limited to the CDR3, 45 bases, with the frame set at the first base. What this sample's time point label stands for: baseline before first vaccination. The vaccinee samples were drawn from two UK trials, COV001 and COV002, one of which was a single-blind randomized controlled phase 2/3 trial testing AZD1222 (ChAdOx1 nCoV-19) in healthy adults. Trial participant PBMC samples were collected at day 0 and day 28 after the second dose for TCRbeta chain sequencing. The full study reports these points: Epitopes outside the regions mutated in the B.1.351 and B.1.1.7 variants were reportedly recognized by nearly half of the unique spike-specific TCRs. Spike-specific TCR breadth and depth rose significantly after two AZD1222 doses compared with day 0 and with MenACWY recipients. No day 14 peak-response samples were available, so repertoires were characterized only after the peak T cell response. In the small 56-69-year group, the increase in depth fell short of significance, most likely because of low power. The vaccine-associated CD4 TCRs covered the entire spike protein, and the dominant responses fell in regions 160-218 and 743-854. Conclusions about previously exposed vaccinees are limited because only six or seven AZD1222 recipients were SARS-CoV-2 seropositive at baseline. Participants were mostly white British, with more females than males. The authors suggested clonal diversity may have been underestimated.

The receptor was derived from an adult in good health. Specimen: peripheral blood, collected on day 0 of AZD1222 vaccination. The rearrangement joined TRBV7-7 to TRBJ1-3; the D segment could be TRBD1, given 5 matching bases. The sequence in DNA is TGTGCTAGCAGTCCACAGGTCGGCTCTGGAAACACCATATATTTT. Translated, it reads CASSPQVGSGNTIYF.